The sequence of this T cell receptor (beta chain) was determined in a study of beta chain features in type 1 diabetes. The investigators reverse transcribed all of the isolated RNA, so they sequenced expressed TCRB transcripts. Regulatory, naive and central memory T cell samples averaged approximately 3.8 million reads. The assay was immunoSEQ multiplex PCR, and TCRdb's table has in-frame clones only and misses some. The table includes about 320,000 clones, about 14% detected once. Points from the study as a whole: There were fewer insertions and more deletions at the VDJ junctions of type 1 diabetes patients.

As regards this clone: The antigen remains unidentified.

V gave up 0 bases and J gave up 3 bases; unmatched junction bases: 1. This CDR3 has 14 residues. The germline V gene encodes CDR1 SGHKS and CDR2 YYEKEE (reference sequence). The chain joins TRBV5-5 to TRBJ2-3; TRBD1 aligns across 7 bases. The receptor comes from a man aged 30 to 39 in good health. The sequencing sample was made of central memory CD4+ T cells from blood. In DNA, the CDR3 is TGTGCCAGCAGCTTGGGGGACAGAACAGATACGCAGTATTTT. Translation: CASSLGDRTDTQYF.